These 2 T cell receptor beta chains were all obtained from the same sample, sequenced in a study of CD8+ T cells in alopecia areata. As the sequencing template, cDNA was produced by extracting RNA and reverse transcribing it. Sequencing used immunoSEQ multiplex PCR; TCRdb keeps in-frame clones, though not all of them. The table records some 200,000 clones, just over 55% of them present only once. Material: CD8+ T cells sorted from blood. All receptors derive from a human donor in good health.

This clone turned up a few times. V usage is TRBV11-2 and J usage is TRBJ1-2, with D tentatively TRBD1 (5 bases). The CDR3 runs to 16 residues. Trimming left V 5 bases short and J 6 bases short, with 22 bases between. Germline CDR1 is SGHAT and CDR2 is FQNNGV. The CDR3 nucleotides read TGTGCCAGCAGCCCCCCGCCGGGGCAGGGTAGAAATGGCTACACCTTC. Translating it yields CASSPPPGQGRNGYTF.

The chain links TRBV29-1 to TRBJ1-1, with a tentative D call TRBD1 (6 bases). The CDR3 length is 13 residues. Trimming removed 5 bases at V and 1 base at J, with 11 bases between. Germline-derived CDR1 and CDR2 are SQVTM and ANQGSEA. CDR3 region: CSVKTGQNTEAFF. CDR3 DNA sequence: TGCAGCGTTAAGACAGGTCAGAACACTGAAGCTTTCTTT.